This T cell receptor (beta chain) was identified during a study of neurological immune-mediated disorders. Study results and caveats: The greatest degree of TCR clonal expansion was observed in HTLV-1-associated myelopathy, with the lowest in multiple sclerosis, below that of healthy controls.

TCRdb reprocessed the 5' RACE reads with MiXCR, giving one entry per CDR3 protein. The table lists roughly 61,000 distinct CDR3 sequences, 9.5% to 12% of them singletons. The sample holds many counts of this clonotype. The antigen remains unidentified. Indicated time point: longitudinal time-point 1 (baseline). Unsorted libraries came from 2 million PBMCs stored at -80 °C. Sequencing used PBMCs. The clonotype was recovered from a male donor with HTLV-1-associated myelopathy (HAM/TSP).

The CDR3 coding sequence is TGTGCCAGCAGTTTGCCTGGGGAGACCCAGTACTTC. It is translated as CASSLPGETQYF. The chain combines TRBV12-3 or TRBV12-4 with TRBJ2-5; D not certain. V lost 3 bases, J lost 5 bases, and 7 bases lay in between. This CDR3 comprises 12 residues.